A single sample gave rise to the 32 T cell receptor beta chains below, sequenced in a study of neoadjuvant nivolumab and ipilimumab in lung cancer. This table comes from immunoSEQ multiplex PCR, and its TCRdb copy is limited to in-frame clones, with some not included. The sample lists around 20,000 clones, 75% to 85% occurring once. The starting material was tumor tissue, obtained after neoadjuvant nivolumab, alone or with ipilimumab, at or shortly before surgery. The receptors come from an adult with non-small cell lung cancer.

The CDR3 here is CASSLGGANMNTEAFF. The DNA of the CDR3 is TGTGCCAGCAGCTTGGGGGGGGCTAACATGAACACTGAAGCTTTCTTT. The rearrangement uses TRBV7-9 and TRBJ1-1; maybe TRBD1 (6 bases). CDR1 and CDR2 from the germline V gene are SEHNR and FQNEAQ (reference sequence). The V end was cut by 3 bases, the J end by 0 bases, with 14 bases between. This CDR3 region has 16 residues.

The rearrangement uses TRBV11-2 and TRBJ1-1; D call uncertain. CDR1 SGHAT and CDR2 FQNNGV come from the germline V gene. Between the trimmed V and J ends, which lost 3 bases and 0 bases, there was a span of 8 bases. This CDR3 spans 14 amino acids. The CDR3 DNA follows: TGTGCCAGCAGCTTGCAGCGTATGAACACTGAAGCTTTCTTT. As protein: CASSLQRMNTEAFF.

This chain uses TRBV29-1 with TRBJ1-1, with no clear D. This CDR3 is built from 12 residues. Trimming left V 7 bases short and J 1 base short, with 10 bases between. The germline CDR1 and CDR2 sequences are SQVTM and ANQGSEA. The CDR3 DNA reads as TGCAGCGCGGATGGTACGAACACTGAAGCTTTCTTT. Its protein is CSADGTNTEAFF.

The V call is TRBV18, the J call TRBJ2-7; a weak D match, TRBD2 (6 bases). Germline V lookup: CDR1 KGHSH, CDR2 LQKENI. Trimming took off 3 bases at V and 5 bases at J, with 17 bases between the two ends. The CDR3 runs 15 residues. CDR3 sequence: CASSPDPRLVHEQYF. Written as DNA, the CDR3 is TGTGCCAGCTCACCTGACCCCCGACTAGTCCACGAGCAGTACTTC. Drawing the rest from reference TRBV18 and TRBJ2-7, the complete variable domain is NAGVMQNPRHLVRRRGQEARLRCSPMKGHSHVYWYRQLPEEGLKFMVYLQKENIIDESGMPKERFSAEFPKEGPSILRIQQVVRGDSAAYFCASSPDPRLVHEQYFGPGTRLTVT.

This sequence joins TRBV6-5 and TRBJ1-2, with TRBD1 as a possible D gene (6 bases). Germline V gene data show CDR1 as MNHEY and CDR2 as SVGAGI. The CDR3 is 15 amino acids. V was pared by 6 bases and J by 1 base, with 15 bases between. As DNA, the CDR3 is TGTGCCAGCAGCATCGGGGGACACTTTAACTATGGCTACACCTTC. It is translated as CASSIGGHFNYGYTF.

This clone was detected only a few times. The CDR3: CSVAQGATEAFF. CDR3 DNA: TGCAGCGTTGCCCAGGGGGCCACTGAAGCTTTCTTT. This chain links TRBV29-1 with TRBJ1-1, with TRBD1 matching 8 bases. Germline-derived CDR1 and CDR2 are SQVTM and ANQGSEA. This CDR3 has 12 residues. The V and J ends lost 4 bases and 4 bases, in that order; junction bases with no gene match: 2.

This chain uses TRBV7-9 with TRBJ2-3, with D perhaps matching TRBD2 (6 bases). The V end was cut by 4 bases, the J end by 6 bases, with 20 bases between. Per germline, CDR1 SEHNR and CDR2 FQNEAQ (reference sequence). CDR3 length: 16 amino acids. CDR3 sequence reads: CASSSFSGFTPDTQYF. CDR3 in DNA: TGTGCCAGCAGCTCTTTTAGCGGCTTCACCCCGGATACGCAGTATTTT.

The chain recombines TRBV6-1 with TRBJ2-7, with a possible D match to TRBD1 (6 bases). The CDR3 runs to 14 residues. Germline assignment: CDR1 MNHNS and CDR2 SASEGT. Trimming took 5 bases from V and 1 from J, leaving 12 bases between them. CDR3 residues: CASSTDRISYEQYF. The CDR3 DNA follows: TGTGCCAGCAGTACGGACAGAATATCCTACGAGCAGTACTTC.

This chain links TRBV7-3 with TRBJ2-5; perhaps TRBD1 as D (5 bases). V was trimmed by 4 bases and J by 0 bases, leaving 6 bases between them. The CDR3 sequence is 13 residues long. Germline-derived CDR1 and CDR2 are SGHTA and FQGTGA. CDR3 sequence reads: CASSSTDQETQYF. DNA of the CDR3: TGTGCCAGCAGCTCGACAGACCAAGAGACCCAGTACTTC.

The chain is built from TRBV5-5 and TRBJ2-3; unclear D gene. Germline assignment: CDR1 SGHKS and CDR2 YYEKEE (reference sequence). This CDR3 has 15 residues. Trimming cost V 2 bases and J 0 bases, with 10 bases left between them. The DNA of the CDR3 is TGTGCCAGCAGCTTACACTTTATTAGCACAGATACGCAGTATTTT. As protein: CASSLHFISTDTQYF.

The CDR3 sequence is CAWRGVELKNIQYF. In nucleotides, the CDR3 is TGTGCCTGGAGAGGAGTGGAGCTGAAAAACATTCAGTACTTC. V usage is TRBV30 and J usage is TRBJ2-4; D remains ambiguous. V was clipped by 3 bases and J by 4 bases, with 13 bases between them. This CDR3 has 14 residues. CDR1 GTSNPN and CDR2 SVGIG come from the germline V gene (reference sequence).

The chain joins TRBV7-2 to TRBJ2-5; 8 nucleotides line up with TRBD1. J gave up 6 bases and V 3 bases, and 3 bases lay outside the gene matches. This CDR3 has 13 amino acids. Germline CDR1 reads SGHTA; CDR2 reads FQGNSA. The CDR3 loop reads CASSLDRVQTQYF. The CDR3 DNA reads TGTGCCAGCAGCTTGGACAGGGTCCAGACCCAGTACTTC.

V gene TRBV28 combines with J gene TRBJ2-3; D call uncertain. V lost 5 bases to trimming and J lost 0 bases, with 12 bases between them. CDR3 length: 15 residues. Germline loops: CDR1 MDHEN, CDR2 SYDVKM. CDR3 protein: CASSRTLASTDTQYF. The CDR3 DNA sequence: TGTGCCAGCAGTCGGACCTTGGCTAGCACAGATACGCAGTATTTT. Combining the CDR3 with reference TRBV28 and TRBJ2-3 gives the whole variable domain DVKVTQSSRYLVKRTGEKVFLECVQDMDHENMFWYRQDPGLGLRLIYFSYDVKMKEKGDIPEGYSVSREKKERFSLILESASTNQTSMYLCASSRTLASTDTQYFGPGTRLTVL.

This chain's CDR3 is CASSTDRSNQPQHF. The DNA for the CDR3 is TGTGCCAGCAGTACCGACAGAAGCAATCAGCCCCAGCATTTT. The chain is built from TRBV6-1 and TRBJ1-5, with a tentative D call TRBD1 (5 bases). The germline V and J ends were trimmed by 5 bases and 1 base, with 9 bases remaining between them. This CDR3 contains 14 residues. Germline V gene sequence: CDR1 MNHNS, CDR2 SASEGT.

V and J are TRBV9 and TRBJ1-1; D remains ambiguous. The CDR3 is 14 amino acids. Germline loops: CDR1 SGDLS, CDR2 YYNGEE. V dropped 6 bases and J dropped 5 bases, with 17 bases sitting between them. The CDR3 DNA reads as TGTGCCAGCACCCTAGGACCGGGGTCGACTGAAGCTTTCTTT. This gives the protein CASTLGPGSTEAFF. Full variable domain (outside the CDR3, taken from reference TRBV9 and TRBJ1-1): DSGVTQTPKHLITATGQRVTLRCSPRSGDLSVYWYQQSLDQGLQFLIQYYNGEERAKGNILERFSAQQFPDLHSELNLSSLELGDSALYFCASTLGPGSTEAFFGQGTRLTVV.

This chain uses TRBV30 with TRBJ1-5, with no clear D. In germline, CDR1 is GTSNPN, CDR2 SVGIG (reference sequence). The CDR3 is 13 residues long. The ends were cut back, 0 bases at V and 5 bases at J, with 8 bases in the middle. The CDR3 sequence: CAWSVSEYQPQHF. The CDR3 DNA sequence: TGTGCCTGGAGTGTATCAGAGTATCAGCCCCAGCATTTT.

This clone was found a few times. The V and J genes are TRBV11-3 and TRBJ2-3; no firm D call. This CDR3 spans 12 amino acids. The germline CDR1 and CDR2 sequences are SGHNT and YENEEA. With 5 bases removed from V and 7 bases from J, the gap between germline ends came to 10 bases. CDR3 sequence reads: CASSPAGYTQYF. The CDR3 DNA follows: TGTGCCAGCAGCCCCGCCGGGTATACGCAGTATTTT.

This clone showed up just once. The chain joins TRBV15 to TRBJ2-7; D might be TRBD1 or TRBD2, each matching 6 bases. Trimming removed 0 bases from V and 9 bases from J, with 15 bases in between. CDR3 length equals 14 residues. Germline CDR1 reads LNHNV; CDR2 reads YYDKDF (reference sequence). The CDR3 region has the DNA TGTGCCACCAGCAGAGACGGAGGGACAATCGGGCAGTACTTC. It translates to CATSRDGGTIGQYF.

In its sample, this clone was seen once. The CDR3 coding sequence is TGCGCCAGCAGCCAAGCGCCTAGCGGCGAATCCACAGATACGCAGTATTTT. Translation gives CASSQAPSGESTDTQYF. V gene TRBV4-3 combines with J gene TRBJ2-3; TRBD2 agrees at 7 bases. V lost 1 base and J lost 2; bases outside the gene matches: 9. Looked up from germline, CDR1 is LGHNA and CDR2 is YSLEER. CDR3 size: 17 residues.

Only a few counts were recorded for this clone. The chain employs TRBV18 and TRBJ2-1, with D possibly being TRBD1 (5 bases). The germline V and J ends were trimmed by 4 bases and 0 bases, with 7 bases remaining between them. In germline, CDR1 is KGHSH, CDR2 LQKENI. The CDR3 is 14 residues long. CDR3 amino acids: CASSLDSSYNEQFF. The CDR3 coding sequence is TGTGCCAGCTCACTCGACAGCTCCTACAATGAGCAGTTCTTC.

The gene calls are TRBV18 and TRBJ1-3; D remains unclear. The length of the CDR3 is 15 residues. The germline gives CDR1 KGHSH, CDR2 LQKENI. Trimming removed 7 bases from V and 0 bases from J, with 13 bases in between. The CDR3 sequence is CASFPSASSGNTIYF. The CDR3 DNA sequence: TGTGCCAGCTTTCCCTCAGCGAGCTCTGGAAACACCATATATTTT. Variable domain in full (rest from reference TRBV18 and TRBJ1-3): NAGVMQNPRHLVRRRGQEARLRCSPMKGHSHVYWYRQLPEEGLKFMVYLQKENIIDESGMPKERFSAEFPKEGPSILRIQQVVRGDSAAYFCASFPSASSGNTIYFGEGSWLTVV.

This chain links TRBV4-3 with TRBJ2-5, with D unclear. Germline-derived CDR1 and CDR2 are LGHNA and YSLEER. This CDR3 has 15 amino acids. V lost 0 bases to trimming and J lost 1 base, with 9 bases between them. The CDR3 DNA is TGCGCCAGCAGCCAAGATCTTAGGACCCAAGAGACCCAGTACTTC. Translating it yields CASSQDLRTQETQYF.

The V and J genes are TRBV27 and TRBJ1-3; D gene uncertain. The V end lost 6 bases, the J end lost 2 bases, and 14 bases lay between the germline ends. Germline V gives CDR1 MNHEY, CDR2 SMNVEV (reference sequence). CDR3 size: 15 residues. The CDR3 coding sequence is TGTGCCAGCAGCCTGACCACGTCCCCTGGAAACACCATATATTTT. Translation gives CASSLTTSPGNTIYF.

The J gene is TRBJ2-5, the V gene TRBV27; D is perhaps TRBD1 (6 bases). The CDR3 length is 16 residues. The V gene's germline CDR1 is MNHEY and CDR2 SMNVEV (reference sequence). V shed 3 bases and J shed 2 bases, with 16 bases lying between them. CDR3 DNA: TGTGCCAGCAGTTTCGGAGACAGGAGCTTACAAGAGACCCAGTACTTC. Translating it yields CASSFGDRSLQETQYF.

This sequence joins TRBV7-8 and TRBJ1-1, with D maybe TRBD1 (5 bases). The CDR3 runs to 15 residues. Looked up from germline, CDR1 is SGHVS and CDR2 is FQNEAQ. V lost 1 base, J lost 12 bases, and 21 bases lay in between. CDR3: CASSLVVGSGRGTFF. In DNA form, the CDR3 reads TGTGCCAGCAGCTTAGTGGTTGGGTCAGGGCGCGGAACTTTCTTT.

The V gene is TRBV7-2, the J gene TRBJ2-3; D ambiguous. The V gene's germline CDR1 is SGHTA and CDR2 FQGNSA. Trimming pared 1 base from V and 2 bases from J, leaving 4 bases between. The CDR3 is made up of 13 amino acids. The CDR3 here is CASSLDYTDTQYF. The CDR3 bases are TGTGCCAGCAGCTTAGACTACACAGATACGCAGTATTTT. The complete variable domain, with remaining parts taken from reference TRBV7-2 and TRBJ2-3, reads GAGVSQSPSNKVTEKGKDVELRCDPISGHTALYWYRQSLGQGLEFLIYFQGNSAPDKSGLPSDRFSAERTGGSVSTLTIQRTQQEDSAVYLCASSLDYTDTQYFGPGTRLTVL.

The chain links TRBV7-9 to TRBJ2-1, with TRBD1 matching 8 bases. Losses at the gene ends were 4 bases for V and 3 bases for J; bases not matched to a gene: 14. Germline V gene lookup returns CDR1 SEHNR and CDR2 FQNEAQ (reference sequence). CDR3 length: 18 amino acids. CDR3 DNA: TGTGCCAGCAGCTCTAGGCCCACGGACAGGGCCCTCTACAATGAGCAGTTCTTC. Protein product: CASSSRPTDRALYNEQFF.

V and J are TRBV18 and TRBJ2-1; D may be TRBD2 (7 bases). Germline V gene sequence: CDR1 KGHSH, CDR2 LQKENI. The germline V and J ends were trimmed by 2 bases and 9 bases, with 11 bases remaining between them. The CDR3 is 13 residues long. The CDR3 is CASSPGGDIEQFF. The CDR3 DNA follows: TGTGCCAGCTCACCAGGGGGGGACATTGAGCAGTTCTTC.

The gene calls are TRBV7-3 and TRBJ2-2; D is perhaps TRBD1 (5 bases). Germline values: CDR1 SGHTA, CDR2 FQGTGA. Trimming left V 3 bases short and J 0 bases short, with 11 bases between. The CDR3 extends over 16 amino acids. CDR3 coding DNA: TGTGCCAGCAGCTTTGGCGGCAGGGCGAACACCGGGGAGCTGTTTTTT. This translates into CASSFGGRANTGELFF.

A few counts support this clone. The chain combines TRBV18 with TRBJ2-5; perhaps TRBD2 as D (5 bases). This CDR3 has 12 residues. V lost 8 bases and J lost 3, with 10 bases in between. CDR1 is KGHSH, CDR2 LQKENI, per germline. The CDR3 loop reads CASGSSKETQYF. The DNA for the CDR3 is TGTGCCAGCGGGAGCTCCAAAGAGACCCAGTACTTC.

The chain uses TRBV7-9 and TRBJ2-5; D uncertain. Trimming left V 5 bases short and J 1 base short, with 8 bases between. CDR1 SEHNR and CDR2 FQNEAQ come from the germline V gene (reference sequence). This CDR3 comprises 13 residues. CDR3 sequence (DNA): TGTGCCAGCAGCCCCTTTGTCCAAGAGACCCAGTACTTC. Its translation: CASSPFVQETQYF. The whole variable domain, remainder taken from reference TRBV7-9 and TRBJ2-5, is DTGVSQNPRHKITKRGQNVTFRCDPISEHNRLYWYRQTLGQGPEFLTYFQNEAQLEKSRLLSDRFSAERPKGSFSTLEIQRTEQGDSAMYLCASSPFVQETQYFGPGTRLLVL.

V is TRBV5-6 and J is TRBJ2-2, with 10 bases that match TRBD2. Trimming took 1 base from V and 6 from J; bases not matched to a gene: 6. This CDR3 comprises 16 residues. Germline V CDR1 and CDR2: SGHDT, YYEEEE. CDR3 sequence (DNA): TGTGCCAGCAGCTTGACTAGCGGGATTCTGGCCGGGGAGCTGTTTTTT. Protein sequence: CASSLTSGILAGELFF.